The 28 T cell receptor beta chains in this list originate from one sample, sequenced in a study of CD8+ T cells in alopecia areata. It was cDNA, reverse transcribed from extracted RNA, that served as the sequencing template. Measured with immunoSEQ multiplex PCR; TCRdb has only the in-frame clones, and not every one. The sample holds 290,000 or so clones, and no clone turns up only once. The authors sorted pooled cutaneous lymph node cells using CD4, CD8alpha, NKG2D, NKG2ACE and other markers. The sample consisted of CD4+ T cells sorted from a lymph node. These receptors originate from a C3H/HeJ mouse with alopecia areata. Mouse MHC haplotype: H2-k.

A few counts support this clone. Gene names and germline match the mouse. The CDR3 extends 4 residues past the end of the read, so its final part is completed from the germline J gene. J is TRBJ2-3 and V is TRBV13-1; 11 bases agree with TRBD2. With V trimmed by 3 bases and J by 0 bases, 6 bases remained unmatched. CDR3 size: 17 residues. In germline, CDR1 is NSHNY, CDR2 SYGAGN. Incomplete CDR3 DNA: TGTGCCAGCAGTGGGGGACTGGGGGCCCCTAGTGCAGAA. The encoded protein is CASSGGLGAPSAE. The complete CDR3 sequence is CASSGGLGAPSAETLYF.

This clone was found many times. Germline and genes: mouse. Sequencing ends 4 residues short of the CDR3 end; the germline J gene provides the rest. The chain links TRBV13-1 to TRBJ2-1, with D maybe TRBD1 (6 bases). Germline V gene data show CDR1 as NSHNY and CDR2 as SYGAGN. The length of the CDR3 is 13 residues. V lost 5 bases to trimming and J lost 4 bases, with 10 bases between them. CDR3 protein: CASRGDNYAEQFF. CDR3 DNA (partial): TGTGCCAGCAGGGGGGACAATTATGCT.

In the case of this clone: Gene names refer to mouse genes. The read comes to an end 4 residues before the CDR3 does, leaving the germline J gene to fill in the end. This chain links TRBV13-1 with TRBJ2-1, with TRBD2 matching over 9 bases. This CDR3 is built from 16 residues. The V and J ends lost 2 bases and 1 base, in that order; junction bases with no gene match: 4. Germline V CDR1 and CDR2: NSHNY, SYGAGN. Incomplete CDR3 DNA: TGTGCCAGCAGTGAATGGACTGGGGCAAACTATGCT. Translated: CASSEWTGANYA. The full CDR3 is CASSEWTGANYAEQFF.

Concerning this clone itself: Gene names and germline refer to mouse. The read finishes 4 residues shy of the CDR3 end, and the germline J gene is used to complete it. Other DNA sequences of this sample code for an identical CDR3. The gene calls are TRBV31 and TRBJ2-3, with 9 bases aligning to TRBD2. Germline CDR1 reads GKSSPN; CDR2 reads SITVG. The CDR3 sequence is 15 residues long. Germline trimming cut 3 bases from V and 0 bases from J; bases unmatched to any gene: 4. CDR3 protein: CAWRRLGASAETLYF. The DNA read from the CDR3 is TGTGCCTGGAGACGACTGGGGGCTAGTGCAGAA.

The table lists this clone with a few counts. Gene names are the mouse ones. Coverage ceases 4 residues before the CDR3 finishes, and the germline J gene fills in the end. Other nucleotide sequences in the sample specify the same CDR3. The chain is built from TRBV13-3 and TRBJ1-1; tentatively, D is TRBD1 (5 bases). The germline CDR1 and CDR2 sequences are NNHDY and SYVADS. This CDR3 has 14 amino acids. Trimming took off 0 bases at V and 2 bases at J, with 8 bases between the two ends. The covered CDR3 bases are TGTGCCAGCAGTGATGAACAGGCCAACACA. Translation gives CASSDEQANT. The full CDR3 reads CASSDEQANTEVFF.

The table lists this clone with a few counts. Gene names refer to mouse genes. Partial CDR3 DNA: TGTGCCAGCAGTGATAGGACAGGGAGGAGCTCCTAT. This gives the protein CASSDRTGRSSY. The complete CDR3 protein is CASSDRTGRSSYEQYF. The chain employs TRBV13-1 and TRBJ2-7; 8 bases align to TRBD1. The read is 4 residues too short to cover the CDR3 end, so that end is filled in from the germline J gene. The CDR3 has 16 amino acids. CDR1 NSHNY and CDR2 SYGAGN come from the germline V gene. V lost 1 base and J lost 0; bases outside the gene matches: 6.

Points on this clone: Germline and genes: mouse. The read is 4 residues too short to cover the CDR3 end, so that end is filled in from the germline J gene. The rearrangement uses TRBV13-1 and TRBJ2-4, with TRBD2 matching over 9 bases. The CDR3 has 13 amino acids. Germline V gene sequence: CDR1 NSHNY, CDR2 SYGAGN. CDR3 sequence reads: CATHTGGLNTLYF. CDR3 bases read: TGTGCCACCCATACTGGGGGGCTAAAC.

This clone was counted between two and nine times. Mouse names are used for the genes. Incomplete CDR3 DNA: TGTGCCACGGCTAGGGGGCGCTTTTAT. It yields the protein CATARGRFY. The whole CDR3 sequence reads CATARGRFYEQYF. The V and J genes are TRBV13-1 and TRBJ2-7; the D gene is possibly TRBD1 (7 bases). The read stops 4 residues short of the end of the CDR3; the missing end is completed from the germline J gene. The V gene's germline CDR1 is NSHNY and CDR2 SYGAGN. The CDR3 consists of 13 residues.

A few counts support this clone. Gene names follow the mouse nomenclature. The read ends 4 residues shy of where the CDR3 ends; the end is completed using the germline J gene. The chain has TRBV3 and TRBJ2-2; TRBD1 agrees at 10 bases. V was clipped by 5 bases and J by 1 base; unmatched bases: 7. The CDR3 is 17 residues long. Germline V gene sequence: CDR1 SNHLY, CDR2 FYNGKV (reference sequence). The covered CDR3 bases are TGTGCCAGCAGCCAACTGGACAGGGGGGGAAACACCGGG. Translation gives CASSQLDRGGNTG. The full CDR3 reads CASSQLDRGGNTGQLYF.

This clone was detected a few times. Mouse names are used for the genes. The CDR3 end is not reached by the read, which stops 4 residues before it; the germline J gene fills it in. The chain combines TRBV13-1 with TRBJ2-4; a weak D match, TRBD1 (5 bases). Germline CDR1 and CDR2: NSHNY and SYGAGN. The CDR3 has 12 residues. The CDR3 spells CASSDGQNTLYF. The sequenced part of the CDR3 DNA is TGTGCCAGCAGTGATGGACAGAAC.

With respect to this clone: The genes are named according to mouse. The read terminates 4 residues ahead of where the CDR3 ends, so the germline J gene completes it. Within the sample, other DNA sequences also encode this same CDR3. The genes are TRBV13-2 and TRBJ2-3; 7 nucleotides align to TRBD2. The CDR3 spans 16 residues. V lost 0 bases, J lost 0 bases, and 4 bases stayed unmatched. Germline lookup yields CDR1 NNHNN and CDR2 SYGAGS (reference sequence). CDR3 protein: CASGDGWGSSAETLYF. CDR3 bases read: TGTGCCAGCGGTGATGGCTGGGGGTCTAGTGCAGAA.

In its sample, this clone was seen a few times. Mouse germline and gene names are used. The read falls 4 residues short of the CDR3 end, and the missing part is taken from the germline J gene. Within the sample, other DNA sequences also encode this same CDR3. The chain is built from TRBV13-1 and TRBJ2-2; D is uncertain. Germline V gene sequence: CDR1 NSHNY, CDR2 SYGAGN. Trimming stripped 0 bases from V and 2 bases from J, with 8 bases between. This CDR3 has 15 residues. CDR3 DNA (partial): TGTGCCAGCAGTGATGCCCGAGGGAACACCGGG. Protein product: CASSDARGNTG. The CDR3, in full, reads CASSDARGNTGQLYF.

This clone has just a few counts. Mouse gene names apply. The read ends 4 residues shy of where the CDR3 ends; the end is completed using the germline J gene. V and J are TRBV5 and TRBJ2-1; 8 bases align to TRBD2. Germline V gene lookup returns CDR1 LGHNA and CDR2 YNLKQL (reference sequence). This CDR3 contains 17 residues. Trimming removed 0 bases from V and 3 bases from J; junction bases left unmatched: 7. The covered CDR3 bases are TGTGCCAGCAGCCAAGAATGGAGGCTGGGGGGCTATGCT. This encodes CASSQEWRLGGYA. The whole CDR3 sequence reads CASSQEWRLGGYAEQFF.

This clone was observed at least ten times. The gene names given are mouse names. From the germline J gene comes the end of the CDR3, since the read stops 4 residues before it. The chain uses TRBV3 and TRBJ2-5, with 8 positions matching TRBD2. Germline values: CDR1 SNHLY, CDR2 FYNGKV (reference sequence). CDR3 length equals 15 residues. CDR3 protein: CASSLADWEKDTQYF. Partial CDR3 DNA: TGTGCCAGCAGCTTAGCGGACTGGGAAAAGGAC.

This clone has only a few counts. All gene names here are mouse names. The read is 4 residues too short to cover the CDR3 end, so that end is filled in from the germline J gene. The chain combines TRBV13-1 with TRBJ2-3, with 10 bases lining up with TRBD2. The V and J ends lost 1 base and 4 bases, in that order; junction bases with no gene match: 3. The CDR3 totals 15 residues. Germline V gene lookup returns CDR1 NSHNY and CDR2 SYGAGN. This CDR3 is CASSDLGGRPETLYF. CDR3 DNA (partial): TGTGCCAGCAGTGATCTGGGGGGGCGCCCAGAA.

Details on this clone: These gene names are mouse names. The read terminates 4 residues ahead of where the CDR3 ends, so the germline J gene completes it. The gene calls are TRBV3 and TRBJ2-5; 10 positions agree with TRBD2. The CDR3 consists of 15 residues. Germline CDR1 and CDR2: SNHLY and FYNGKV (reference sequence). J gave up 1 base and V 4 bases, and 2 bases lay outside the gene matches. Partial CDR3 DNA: TGTGCCAGCAGCTGGGGGACTGGGGACCAAGAC. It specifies CASSWGTGDQD. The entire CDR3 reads CASSWGTGDQDTQYF.

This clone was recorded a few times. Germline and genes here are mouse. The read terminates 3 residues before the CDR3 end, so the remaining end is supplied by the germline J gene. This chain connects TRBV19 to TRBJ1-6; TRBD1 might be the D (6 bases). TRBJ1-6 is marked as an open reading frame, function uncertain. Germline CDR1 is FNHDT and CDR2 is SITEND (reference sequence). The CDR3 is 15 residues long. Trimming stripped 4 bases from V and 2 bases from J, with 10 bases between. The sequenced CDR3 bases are TGTGCCAGCAGTCAGGACAGAACCTATAATTCGCCC. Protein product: CASSQDRTYNSP. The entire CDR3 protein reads CASSQDRTYNSPLYF.

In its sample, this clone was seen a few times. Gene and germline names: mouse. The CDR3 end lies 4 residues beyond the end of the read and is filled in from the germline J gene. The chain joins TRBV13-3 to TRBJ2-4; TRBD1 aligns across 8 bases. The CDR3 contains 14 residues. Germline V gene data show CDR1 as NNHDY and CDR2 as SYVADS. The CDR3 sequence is CASSDNRGLNTLYF. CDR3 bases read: TGTGCCAGCAGTGACAACAGGGGGTTGAAC. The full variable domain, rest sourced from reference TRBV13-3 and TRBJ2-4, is EAAVTQSPRSKVAVTGGKVTLSCHQTNNHDYMYWYRQDTGHGLRLIHYSYVADSTEKGDIPDGYKASRPSQENFSLILELASLSQTAVYFCASSDNRGLNTLYFGAGTRLSVL.

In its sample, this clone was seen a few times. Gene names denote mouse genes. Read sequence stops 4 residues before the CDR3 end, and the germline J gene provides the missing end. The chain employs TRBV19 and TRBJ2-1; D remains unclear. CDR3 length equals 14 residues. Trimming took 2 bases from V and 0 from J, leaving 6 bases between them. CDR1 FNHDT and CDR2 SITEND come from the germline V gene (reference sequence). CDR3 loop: CASSIDGNYAEQFF. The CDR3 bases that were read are TGTGCCAGCAGTATCGATGGTAACTATGCT.

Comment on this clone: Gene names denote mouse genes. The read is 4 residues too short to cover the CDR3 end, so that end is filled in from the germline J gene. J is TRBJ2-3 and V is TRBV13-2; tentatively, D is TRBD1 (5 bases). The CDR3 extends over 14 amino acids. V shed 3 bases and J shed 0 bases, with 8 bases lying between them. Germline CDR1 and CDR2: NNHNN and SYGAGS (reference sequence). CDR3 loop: CASGADRSAETLYF. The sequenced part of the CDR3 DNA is TGTGCCAGCGGTGCTGACAGAAGTGCAGAA.

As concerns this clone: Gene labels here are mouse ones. Partial CDR3 DNA: TGTGCCAGCAGTCCTCGGGGGGGGCAACCC. The encoded protein is CASSPRGGQP. The complete CDR3 sequence is CASSPRGGQPDYTF. The rearrangement joins TRBV19 to TRBJ1-2; D is possibly TRBD1 (6 bases). The sequence runs out 4 residues before the end of the CDR3; the remainder is reconstructed from the germline J gene. This CDR3 has 14 residues. Germline-derived CDR1 and CDR2 are FNHDT and SITEND (reference sequence).

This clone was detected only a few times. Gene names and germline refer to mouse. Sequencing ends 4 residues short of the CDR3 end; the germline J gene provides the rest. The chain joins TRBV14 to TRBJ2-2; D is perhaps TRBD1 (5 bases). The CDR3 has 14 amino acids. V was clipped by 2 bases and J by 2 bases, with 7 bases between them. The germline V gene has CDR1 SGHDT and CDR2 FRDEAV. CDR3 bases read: TGTGCCAGCAGTTTTAAGGGGAACACCGGG. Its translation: CASSFKGNTG. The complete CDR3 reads CASSFKGNTGQLYF. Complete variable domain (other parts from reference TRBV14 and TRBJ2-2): EAGVTQSPRYAVLQEGQAVSFWCDPISGHDTLYWYQQPRDQGPQLLVYFRDEAVIDNSQLPSDRFSAVRPKGTNSTLKIQSAKQGDTATYLCASSFKGNTGQLYFGEGSKLTVL.

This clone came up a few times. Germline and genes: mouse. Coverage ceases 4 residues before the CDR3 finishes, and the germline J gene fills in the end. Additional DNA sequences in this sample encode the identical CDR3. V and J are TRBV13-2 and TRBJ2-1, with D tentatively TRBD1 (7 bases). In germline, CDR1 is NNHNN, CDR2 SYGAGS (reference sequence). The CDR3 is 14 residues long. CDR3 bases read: TGTGCCAGCGGTGATGTAGGGGGCGGGGCT. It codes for CASGDVGGGA. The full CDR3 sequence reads CASGDVGGGAEQFF.

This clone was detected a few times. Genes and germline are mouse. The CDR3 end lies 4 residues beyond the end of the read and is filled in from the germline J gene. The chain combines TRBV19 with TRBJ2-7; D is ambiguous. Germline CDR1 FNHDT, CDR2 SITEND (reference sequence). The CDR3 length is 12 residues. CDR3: CASSFRRYEQYF. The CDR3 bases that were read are TGTGCCAGCAGTTTCAGGAGATAT.

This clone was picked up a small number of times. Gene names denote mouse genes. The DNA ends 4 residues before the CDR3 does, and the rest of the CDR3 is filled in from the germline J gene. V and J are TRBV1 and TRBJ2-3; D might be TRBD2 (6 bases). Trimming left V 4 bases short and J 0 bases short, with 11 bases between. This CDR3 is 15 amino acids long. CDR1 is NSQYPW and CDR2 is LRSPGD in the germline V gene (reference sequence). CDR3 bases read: TGCACCTGCAGTGGGACTGCCTCTAGTGCAGAA. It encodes CTCSGTASSAE. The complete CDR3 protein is CTCSGTASSAETLYF.

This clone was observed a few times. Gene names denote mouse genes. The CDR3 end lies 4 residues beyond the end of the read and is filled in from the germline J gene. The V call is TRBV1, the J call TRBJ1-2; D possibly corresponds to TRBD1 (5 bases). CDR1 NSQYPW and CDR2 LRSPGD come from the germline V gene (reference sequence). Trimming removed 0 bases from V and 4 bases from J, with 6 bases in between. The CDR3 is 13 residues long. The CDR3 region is CTCSAEGVSDYTF. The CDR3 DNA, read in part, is TGCACCTGCAGTGCAGAAGGGGTCTCC.

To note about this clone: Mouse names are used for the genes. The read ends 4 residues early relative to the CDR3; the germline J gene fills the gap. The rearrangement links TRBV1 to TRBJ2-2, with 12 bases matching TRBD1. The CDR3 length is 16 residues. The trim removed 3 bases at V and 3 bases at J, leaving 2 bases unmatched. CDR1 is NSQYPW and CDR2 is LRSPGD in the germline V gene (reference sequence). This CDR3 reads CTCSAGQGAHTGQLYF. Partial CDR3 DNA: TGCACCTGCAGTGCGGGACAGGGGGCCCACACCGGG.

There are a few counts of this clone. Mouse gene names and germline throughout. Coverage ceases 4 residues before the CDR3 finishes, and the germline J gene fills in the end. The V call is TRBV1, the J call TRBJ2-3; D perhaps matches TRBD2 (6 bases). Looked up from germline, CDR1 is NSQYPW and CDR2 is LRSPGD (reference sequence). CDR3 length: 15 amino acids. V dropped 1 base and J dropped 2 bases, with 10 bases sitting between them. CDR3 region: CTCSAGRGVAETLYF. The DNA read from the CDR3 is TGCACCTGCAGTGCAGGGCGGGGGGTTGCAGAA.